The next 18 T cell receptor beta chains were all read from a single sample in a study of shared clonotypes between healthy human individuals. The data were produced by immunoSEQ multiplex PCR, yet TCRdb's version contains in-frame clones alone and is incomplete. The table has 2 million to 2.5 million clones, roughly 93% seen once. Sequencing input: naive CD4+ T cells from PBMCs. Subset described: CD45RA+ positively selected. The receptors were sampled from a man between 18 and 29 years old in good health. Some clones in this sample may be carry-over from other donors' samples.

As regards this clone: This sample also contains other DNA sequences that code for the same CDR3. The chain has TRBV29-1 and TRBJ2-7; 8 bases fit TRBD1. This CDR3 contains 13 residues. With V trimmed by 4 bases and J by 4 bases, 6 bases remained unmatched. Germline CDR1 SQVTM, CDR2 ANQGSEA. Written as DNA, the CDR3 is TGCAGCGTTGCCGGACAGGGTATTTACGAGCAGTACTTC. As protein: CSVAGQGIYEQYF.

The V gene is TRBV28, the J gene TRBJ1-5; D may be TRBD1 (5 bases). This CDR3 is 14 amino acids long. CDR1 is MDHEN and CDR2 is SYDVKM in the germline V gene. V was cut by 6 bases and J by 7 bases, with 16 bases left in between. DNA for the CDR3: TGTGCCAGCAGGCAGGGACTTGGATACCAGCCCCAGCATTTT. As protein: CASRQGLGYQPQHF.

In its sample, this clone was seen a few times. The V and J genes are TRBV28 and TRBJ2-7, with D unclear. CDR3 length: 12 residues. V lost 6 bases, J lost 4 bases, and 10 bases lay in between. Germline CDR1 and CDR2: MDHEN and SYDVKM. Written as DNA, the CDR3 is TGTGCCAGCAGGACCAGCGAATACGAGCAGTACTTC. Protein product: CASRTSEYEQYF.

The chain carries TRBV18 and TRBJ1-5; no clear D. This CDR3 comprises 13 residues. Trimming stripped 3 bases from V and 12 bases from J, with 15 bases between. CDR1 and CDR2 from the germline V gene are KGHSH and LQKENI. The CDR3 loop reads CASSPRRVEDQHF. The CDR3 DNA is TGTGCCAGCTCACCTCGGCGAGTGGAAGACCAGCATTTT.

The V and J genes are TRBV29-1 and TRBJ2-5, with 7 positions matching TRBD1. With V trimmed by 7 bases and J by 0 bases, 5 bases remained unmatched. This CDR3 region has 13 residues. Germline lookup yields CDR1 SQVTM and CDR2 ANQGSEA. In DNA form, the CDR3 reads TGCAGCGGCGGCAGGGGGTACCAAGAGACCCAGTACTTC. Its translation: CSGGRGYQETQYF.

The chain carries TRBV5-6 and TRBJ2-7; 9 positions agree with TRBD2. V lost 5 bases, J lost 0 bases, and 9 bases stayed unmatched. The germline CDR1 and CDR2 sequences are SGHDT and YYEEEE. The CDR3 length is 16 residues. The DNA for the CDR3 is TGTGCCAGCAGTCTTGGACTAGCGCGAGCCTCCTACGAGCAGTACTTC. The encoded protein is CASSLGLARASYEQYF.

This chain uses TRBV2 with TRBJ1-5; 7 positions agree with TRBD1. The CDR3 extends over 15 amino acids. CDR1 is SNHLY and CDR2 is FYNNEI in the germline V gene. V dropped 6 bases and J dropped 4; count of bases not matched to a gene: 9. Written as DNA, the CDR3 is TGTGCCAGCAGGGCCGAACAGGGGTGGAATCAGCCCCAGCATTTT. It encodes CASRAEQGWNQPQHF.

The chain is built from TRBV19 and TRBJ1-3; TRBD1 matches 10 bases. The junction had 5 bases not matched to a gene; V was cut back by 5 bases and J by 4 bases. Germline-derived CDR1 and CDR2 are LNHDA and SQIVND (reference sequence). The CDR3 extends over 15 amino acids. The CDR3 protein is CASSADRGPGNTIYF. DNA for the CDR3: TGTGCCAGTAGTGCTGACAGGGGGCCGGGAAACACCATATATTTT.

This rearrangement joins TRBV5-1 to TRBJ2-5, with 8 nucleotides matching TRBD2. The CDR3 spans 15 residues. Trimming at V came to 3 bases and at J to 1 base, leaving 5 bases not matched to a gene. The germline V gene encodes CDR1 SGHRS and CDR2 YFSETQ. DNA of the CDR3: TGCGCCAGCAGCTCGGCAGCGGGAGCCCAAGAGACCCAGTACTTC. Protein product: CASSSAAGAQETQYF.

V gene TRBV21-1 combines with J gene TRBJ1-5. TRBV21-1 is annotated as a pseudogene. The CDR3 consists of 18 residues. The CDR3 loop is CASSKVSASNYSNQPQHF. In DNA form, the CDR3 reads TGTGCCAGCAGCAAAGTATCAGCCAGTAACTATAGCAATCAGCCCCAGCATTTT.

The J gene is TRBJ1-2, the V gene TRBV5-4, with 8 bases fitting TRBD1. CDR1 and CDR2 from the germline V gene are SGHNT and YYREEE (reference sequence). J lost 6 bases, V lost 3 bases, and 4 bases had no gene match. The CDR3 runs to 13 residues. In DNA, the CDR3 is TGTGCCAGCAGCTCAGGGGGCCTGGATGGCTACACCTTC. Encoded protein: CASSSGGLDGYTF.

The V and J genes are TRBV1 and TRBJ1-4; the table calls TRBD1, which could not be checked here. TRBV1 is labeled a pseudogene. This CDR3 spans 15 amino acids. This chain's CDR3 is CTSSHKGATNEKLFF. The CDR3 DNA reads as TGCACCAGCAGCCATAAGGGGGCAACTAATGAAAAACTGTTTTTT.

The chain carries TRBV7-9 and TRBJ2-7; the D is unclear. The CDR3 spans 15 residues. CDR1 is SEHNR, CDR2 FQNEAQ, per germline (reference sequence). Trimming shortened V by 4 bases and J by 3 bases, and 16 bases separated the two germline ends. In DNA form, the CDR3 reads TGTGCCAGCAGCTCAAGACCACGAGGTGGCTACGAGCAGTACTTC. Amino acid sequence: CASSSRPRGGYEQYF.

This clone was seen once. This chain connects TRBV25-1 to TRBJ2-7; TRBD1 matches 8 bases. The CDR3 is 15 amino acids. Losses at the gene ends were 3 bases for V and 6 bases for J; bases not matched to a gene: 10. CDR1 is MGHDK, CDR2 SYGVNS, per germline. CDR3 region: CASSDPIRGRGEQYF. CDR3 nucleotide sequence: TGTGCCAGCAGTGACCCCATCAGGGGGCGCGGCGAGCAGTACTTC.

V usage is TRBV5-4 and J usage is TRBJ2-3, with TRBD1 matching 8 bases. Germline V gene lookup returns CDR1 SGHNT and CDR2 YYREEE (reference sequence). Trimming took 4 bases from V and 0 from J; bases not matched to a gene: 4. This CDR3 region has 15 residues. CDR3 sequence: CASSRGQDSTDTQYF. The CDR3, as DNA: TGTGCCAGCAGCCGGGGACAGGATAGCACAGATACGCAGTATTTT.

The CDR3 nucleotides are TGTGCCAGCAGTGACTCCGCTGGCGCTAACTCTGGGGCCAACGTCCTGACTTTC. The encoded protein is CASSDSAGANSGANVLTF. The chain recombines TRBV6-4 with TRBJ2-6, with D unresolved. CDR1 MRHNA and CDR2 SNTAGT come from the germline V gene. V shed 0 bases and J shed 0 bases, with 12 bases lying between them. The CDR3 is made up of 18 amino acids.

For this clone: Other DNA sequences within the sample encode an identical CDR3. J is TRBJ2-7 and V is TRBV30, with D uncertain. The CDR3 extends over 12 amino acids. Trimming took off 0 bases at V and 4 bases at J, with 7 bases between the two ends. Germline V gene sequence: CDR1 GTSNPN, CDR2 SVGIG (reference sequence). Here the CDR3 reads CAWSVSAYEQYF. In nucleotides, the CDR3 is TGTGCCTGGAGTGTATCTGCATACGAGCAGTACTTC.

This chain uses TRBV5-8 with TRBJ1-5; D is unresolved. Germline V lookup: CDR1 SGHTS, CDR2 YDEGEE. Trimming removed 1 base at V and 6 bases at J, with 17 bases between. This CDR3 region has 16 residues. The CDR3 is CASSLMSQTVSQPQHF. DNA for the CDR3: TGTGCCAGCAGCTTGATGAGCCAAACGGTTAGTCAGCCCCAGCATTTT.